What follows describes a single TCR beta chain. Its specificity is not known. This record belongs to a study of cytomegalovirus exposure and HLA in healthy donors. For the study at large: From 150 million to 200 million T cells, an earlier analysis saw 117 million unique TCR beta sequences. Study-wide findings and caveats: Presence/absence analyses supposed approximately even sequencing depth among donors.

PCR amplification relied on 60 Vbeta primers (plus 13 Jbeta primers). Clones were sequenced by immunoSEQ multiplex PCR, and TCRdb holds only the in-frame ones, with some missing. The sample has about 180,000 clones; under 80% are singletons. The germline V gene has CDR1 SNHLY and CDR2 FYNNEI. After removal of 1 base from V and 4 bases from J, the junction contained 9 bases not matched to a gene. CDR3 length equals 17 residues. The sequence was obtained from a woman in her fifties or sixties in good health and CMV-seropositive. The V gene is TRBV2, the J gene TRBJ1-2, with 10 positions matching TRBD1. The sample taken for sequencing was PBMCs. The CDR3 DNA reads TGTGCCAGCAGTGAAGAAGTTTCTTGGGACAGGGGCTATGGCTACACCTTC. Its translation: CASSEEVSWDRGYGYTF.